This TCR beta chain was obtained from a study of blood T cell repertoires in COVID-19. Only in-frame clones appear in the TCRdb table, and some are missing; sequencing was by immunoSEQ multiplex PCR. The top ten hold roughly 13% of the sample, which has about 130,000 clones, roughly four fifths seen once. This clone was picked up one time. CDR3 length equals 11 residues. Germline CDR1 reads SEHNR; CDR2 reads FQNEAQ (reference sequence). Deletions cut 4 bases from V and 5 bases from J, with 5 bases between. The TCR sequence derives from a human donor in a cohort sampled during active COVID-19. J is TRBJ2-5 and V is TRBV7-9; the D is unclear. Specimen: peripheral blood. The CDR3 reads CASSSRETQYF. For the CDR3, the DNA is TGTGCCAGCAGCTCCCGGGAGACCCAGTACTTC.